This T cell receptor beta chain was sequenced for a study of cytomegalovirus exposure and HLA in healthy donors. Trimming took 0 bases from V and 2 from J; bases not matched to a gene: 7. The CDR3 totals 18 residues. The PCR ran on 60 Vbeta and 13 Jbeta primers. Data came from immunoSEQ multiplex PCR; TCRdb stores just in-frame clones and leaves some out. The sample records approximately 160,000 clones, 65% to 80% being singletons. Sequencing was done on a sample of PBMCs. The source is a young man in good health and CMV-seropositive. The V gene is TRBV23-1, the J gene TRBJ2-3; TRBD2 aligns across 11 bases. TRBV23-1 is placed among ORFs of uncertain function. CDR3 sequence reads: CASSQSLLTSGDTDTQYF. CDR3 sequence (DNA): TGCGCCAGCAGTCAATCCCTCTTGACTAGCGGGGACACAGATACGCAGTATTTT.